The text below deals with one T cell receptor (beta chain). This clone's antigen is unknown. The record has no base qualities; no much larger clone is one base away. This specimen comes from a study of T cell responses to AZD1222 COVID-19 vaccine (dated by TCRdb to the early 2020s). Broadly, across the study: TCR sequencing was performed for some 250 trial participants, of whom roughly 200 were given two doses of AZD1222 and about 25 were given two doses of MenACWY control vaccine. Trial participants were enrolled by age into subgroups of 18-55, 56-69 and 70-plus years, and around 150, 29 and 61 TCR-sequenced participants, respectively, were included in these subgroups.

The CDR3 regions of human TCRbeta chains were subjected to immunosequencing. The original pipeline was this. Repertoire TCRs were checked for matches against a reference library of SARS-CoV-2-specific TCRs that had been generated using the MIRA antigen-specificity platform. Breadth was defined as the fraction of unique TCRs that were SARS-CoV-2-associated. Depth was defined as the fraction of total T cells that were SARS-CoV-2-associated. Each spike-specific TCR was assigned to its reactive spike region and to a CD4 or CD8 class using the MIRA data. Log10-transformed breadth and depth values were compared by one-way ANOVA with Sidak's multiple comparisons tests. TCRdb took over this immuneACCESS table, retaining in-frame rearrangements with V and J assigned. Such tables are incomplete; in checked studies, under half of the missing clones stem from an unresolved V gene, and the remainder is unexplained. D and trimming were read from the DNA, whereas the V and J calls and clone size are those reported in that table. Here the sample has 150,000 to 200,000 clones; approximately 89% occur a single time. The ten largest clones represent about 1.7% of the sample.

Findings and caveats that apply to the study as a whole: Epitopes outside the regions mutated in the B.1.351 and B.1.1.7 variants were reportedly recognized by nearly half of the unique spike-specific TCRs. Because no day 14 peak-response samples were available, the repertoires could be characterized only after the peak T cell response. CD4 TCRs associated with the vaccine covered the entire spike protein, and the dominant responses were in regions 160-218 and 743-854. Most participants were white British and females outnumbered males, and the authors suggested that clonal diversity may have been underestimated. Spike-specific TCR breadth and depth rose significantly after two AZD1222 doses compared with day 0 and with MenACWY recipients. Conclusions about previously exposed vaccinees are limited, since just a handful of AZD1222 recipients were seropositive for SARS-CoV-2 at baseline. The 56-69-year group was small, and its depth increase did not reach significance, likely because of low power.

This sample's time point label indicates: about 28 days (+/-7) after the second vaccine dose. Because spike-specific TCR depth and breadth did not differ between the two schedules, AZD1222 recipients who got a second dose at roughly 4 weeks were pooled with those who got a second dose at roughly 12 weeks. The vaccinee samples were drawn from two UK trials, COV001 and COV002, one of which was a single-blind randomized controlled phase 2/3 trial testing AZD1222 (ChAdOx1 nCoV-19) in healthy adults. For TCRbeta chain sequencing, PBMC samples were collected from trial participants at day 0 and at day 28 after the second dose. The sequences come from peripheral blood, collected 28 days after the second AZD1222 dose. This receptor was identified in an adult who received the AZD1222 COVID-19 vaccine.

The DNA sequence reads TGTGCCAGCTCACCCCGCACAGGATCGATGAACACTGAAGCTTTCTTT. Its translation is CASSPRTGSMNTEAFF. The rearrangement joined TRBV18 to TRBJ1-1; the D segment could be TRBD1, given 5 matching bases. The junction shows trimming of 3 bases on V and 0 bases on J, plus 14 bases between the germline ends. CDR1 and CDR2 (KGHSH, LQKENI) derive from the germline V gene. Measured from the cysteine to the phenylalanine, the CDR3 is 16 residues long. Here the CDR3 DNA is all that survives: 48 bases in frame from base 1. With the portions outside the CDR3 filled from the reference TRBV18 and TRBJ1-1 genes, the complete variable region becomes NAGVMQNPRHLVRRRGQEARLRCSPMKGHSHVYWYRQLPEEGLKFMVYLQKENIIDESGMPKERFSAEFPKEGPSILRIQQVVRGDSAAYFCASSPRTGSMNTEAFFGQGTRLTVV.